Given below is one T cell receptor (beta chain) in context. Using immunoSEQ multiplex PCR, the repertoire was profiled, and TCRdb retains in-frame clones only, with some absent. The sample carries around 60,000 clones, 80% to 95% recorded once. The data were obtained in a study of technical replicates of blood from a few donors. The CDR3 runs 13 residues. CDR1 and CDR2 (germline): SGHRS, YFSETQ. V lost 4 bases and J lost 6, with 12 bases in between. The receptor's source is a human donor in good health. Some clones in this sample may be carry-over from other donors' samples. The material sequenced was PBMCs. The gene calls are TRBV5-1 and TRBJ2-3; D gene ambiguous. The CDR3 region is CASSLIVADTQYF. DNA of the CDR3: TGCGCCAGCAGCCTAATAGTCGCGGATACGCAGTATTTT. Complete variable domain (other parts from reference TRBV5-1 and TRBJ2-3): KAGVTQTPRYLIKTRGQQVTLSCSPISGHRSVSWYQQTPGQGLQFLFEYFSETQRNKGNFPGRFSGRQFSNSRSEMNVSTLELGDSALYLCASSLIVADTQYFGPGTRLTVL.